The clone carrying this T cell receptor beta chain was counted at least ten times. From RNA, the CDR3 regions of TCR beta chains were amplified and sequenced. HTBI-primed RT-PCR formed the first round, and a multiplex PCR formed the second. TCRdb used MiXCR to reprocess the multiplex PCR reads, holding one entry per CDR3 protein. The profile shows some 1.1 million distinct CDR3 sequences, 35% to 45% of them singletons. This record belongs to a study of Graves' ophthalmopathy and Graves' hyperthyroidism. Specimen: peripheral blood or thyroid tissue (not recorded which). The sequence derives from an adult man with Graves' hyperthyroidism.

The DNA of the CDR3 is TGTGCCAGCGGGGCAGAAGAGACCCAGTACTTC. Translation: CASGAEETQYF. The chain joins TRBV2 to TRBJ2-5, with D possibly being TRBD1 (5 bases). V shed 8 bases and J shed 3 bases, with 7 bases lying between them. The CDR3 sequence is 11 residues long. CDR1 and CDR2 from the germline V gene are SNHLY and FYNNEI.